Following are 3 T cell receptor beta chains from one sample sequenced in a study of long-term antiretroviral therapy in people with HIV. Run at survey level, the immunoSEQ assay was version v3.0. TCRdb's table, derived via immunoSEQ multiplex PCR, lists solely in-frame clones and lacks some. Found here are about 12,000 clones, more than 80% of them singletons; the top ten hold 15% to 20%. The sample in question was unsorted PBMCs, obtained 3.4 years after starting antiretroviral therapy. These receptors came from a man aged 35-49 years with HIV.

V gene TRBV7-3 combines with J gene TRBJ2-5; D gene uncertain. The CDR3 consists of 15 residues. V was cut by 1 base and J by 0 bases, with 9 bases left in between. Germline V gene sequence: CDR1 SGHTA, CDR2 FQGTGA. The CDR3 bases are TGTGCCAGCAGCTTAATGGCTGGGAACCAAGAGACCCAGTACTTC. It yields the protein CASSLMAGNQETQYF. The full variable domain, its missing parts supplied by reference TRBV7-3 and TRBJ2-5, is GAGVSQTPSNKVTEKGKYVELRCDPISGHTALYWYRQSLGQGPEFLIYFQGTGAADDSGLPNDRFFAVRPEGSVSTLKIQRTERGDSAVYLCASSLMAGNQETQYFGPGTRLLVL.

This sequence joins TRBV4-1 and TRBJ1-5; 12 bases map to TRBD1. CDR1 is MGHRA and CDR2 is YSYEKL in the germline V gene. V gave up 4 bases and J gave up 1 base; unmatched junction bases: 8. CDR3 length: 18 residues. The CDR3 protein is CASSPLTGQGASNQPQHF. The CDR3 DNA follows: TGCGCCAGCAGCCCCTTAACGGGACAGGGGGCGAGCAATCAGCCCCAGCATTTT.

The rearrangement joins TRBV10-3 to TRBJ2-2; D gene ambiguous. V was clipped by 4 bases and J by 0 bases, with 6 bases between them. Germline lookup yields CDR1 ENHRY and CDR2 SYGVKD. The CDR3 covers 14 residues. CDR3 amino acids: CAISGLANTGELFF. As DNA, the CDR3 is TGTGCCATCAGTGGGCTAGCGAACACCGGGGAGCTGTTTTTT.